Following are 19 T cell receptor beta chains from one sample sequenced in a study of blood T cell repertoires in COVID-19. Method: immunoSEQ multiplex PCR; TCRdb's copy keeps in-frame clones and lacks some. In the table there are roughly 260,000 clones, approximately 80% of which are singletons. The sequenced sample consisted of peripheral blood. Receptors originate from a woman between 65 and 79 years old with acute or convalescent COVID-19.

J is TRBJ1-1 and V is TRBV15; a weak D match, TRBD1 (5 bases). This CDR3 is built from 16 residues. The germline CDR1 and CDR2 sequences are LNHNV and YYDKDF (reference sequence). Between the trimmed V and J ends, which lost 0 bases and 4 bases, there was a span of 15 bases. The CDR3 region is CATSRDVGWGGTEAFF. CDR3 DNA sequence: TGTGCCACCAGCAGAGATGTGGGTTGGGGGGGCACTGAAGCTTTCTTT.

The chain carries TRBV4-1 and TRBJ1-3, with TRBD1 matching 10 bases. Germline lookup yields CDR1 MGHRA and CDR2 YSYEKL. This CDR3 spans 18 amino acids. Trimming removed 4 bases from V and 0 bases from J; junction bases left unmatched: 9. The CDR3 nucleotides read TGCGCCAGCAGCCTATCCGGGACAGGGGAACACTCTGGAAACACCATATATTTT. The encoded protein is CASSLSGTGEHSGNTIYF.

In its sample, this clone was seen a few times. J is TRBJ1-6 and V is TRBV19; no reliable D call. CDR3 length: 15 amino acids. CDR1 and CDR2 from the germline V gene are LNHDA and SQIVND (reference sequence). Trimming shortened V by 4 bases and J by 6 bases, and 13 bases separated the two germline ends. The CDR3 nucleotides read TGTGCCAGTAGTAGAGTGGGCCAGACTAATTCACCCCTCCACTTT. Its translation is CASSRVGQTNSPLHF.

The J gene is TRBJ1-5, the V gene TRBV27; D call uncertain. CDR1 and CDR2 from the germline V gene are MNHEY and SMNVEV (reference sequence). V lost 2 bases to trimming and J lost 9 bases, with 11 bases between them. The CDR3 covers 13 residues. CDR3 sequence (DNA): TGTGCCAGCAGTTTAGGACGACTAGGGCCCCAGCATTTT. Protein product: CASSLGRLGPQHF.

This clone appeared once. This sequence joins TRBV5-1 and TRBJ1-4, with 11 bases matching TRBD1. The CDR3 sequence is 12 residues long. J lost 12 bases, V lost 4 bases, and 2 bases had no gene match. Germline V gene lookup returns CDR1 SGHRS and CDR2 YFSETQ. The CDR3 loop reads CASSGDRGELFF. In DNA form, the CDR3 reads TGCGCCAGCAGCGGGGACAGGGGGGAACTGTTTTTT.

The chain has TRBV6-5 and TRBJ1-1, with D possibly being TRBD1 (6 bases). Germline lookup yields CDR1 MNHEY and CDR2 SVGAGI. V lost 2 bases, J lost 6 bases, and 13 bases lay in between. This CDR3 spans 14 amino acids. The CDR3 spells CASSYAPRGAEAFF. As DNA, the CDR3 is TGTGCCAGCAGTTACGCTCCCAGGGGTGCTGAAGCTTTCTTT.

J is TRBJ1-6 and V is TRBV10-3; D call uncertain. Germline-derived CDR1 and CDR2 are ENHRY and SYGVKD. CDR3 length: 16 residues. V was clipped by 10 bases and J by 0 bases, with 16 bases between them. CDR3 in DNA: TGTGCCACCAACGGAGATAGAAGCTCCTATAATTCACCCCTCCACTTT. It codes for CATNGDRSSYNSPLHF.

This chain connects TRBV5-6 to TRBJ1-1; no firm D call. The V gene's germline CDR1 is SGHDT and CDR2 YYEEEE. Between the trimmed V and J ends, which lost 0 bases and 12 bases, there was a span of 12 bases. The CDR3 is 12 residues long. The CDR3 coding sequence is TGTGCCAGCAGCTTGGCTGCAGGAAAGACTTTCTTT. It specifies CASSLAAGKTFF. The complete variable domain, with remaining parts taken from reference TRBV5-6 and TRBJ1-1, reads DAGVTQSPTHLIKTRGQQVTLRCSPKSGHDTVSWYQQALGQGPQFIFQYYEEEERQRGNFPDRFSGHQFPNYSSELNVNALLLGDSALYLCASSLAAGKTFFGQGTRLTVV.

The CDR3 loop is CASSLGAIAGGQETQYF. The CDR3 region has the DNA TGTGCCAGCAGCTTAGGCGCGATAGCGGGGGGTCAAGAGACCCAGTACTTC. This chain joins TRBV7-7 and TRBJ2-5; 10 nucleotides agree with TRBD2. This CDR3 has 17 amino acids. J gave up 2 bases and V 1 base, and 7 bases lay outside the gene matches. From germline, CDR1 is SSHAT and CDR2 FNYEAQ (reference sequence).

V gene TRBV3-1 (or the pseudogene TRBV3-2) combines with J gene TRBJ2-7; a possible D gene is TRBD2 (5 bases). CDR1 is LGHDT, CDR2 YNNKEL, per germline (reference sequence). V shed 0 bases and J shed 4 bases, with 13 bases lying between them. The CDR3 runs 15 residues. CDR3 protein: CASSQDLGERYEQYF. The DNA for the CDR3 is TGTGCCAGCAGCCAAGATCTCGGGGAGAGGTACGAGCAGTACTTC.

The V and J genes are TRBV4-3 and TRBJ1-3, with 9 bases aligning to TRBD1. Unmatched junction bases numbered 3, after V lost 3 bases and J lost 0 bases. The CDR3 contains 16 residues. Germline lookup yields CDR1 LGHNA and CDR2 YSLEER. This CDR3 reads CASSQGQGRSGNTIYF. The CDR3 DNA is TGCGCCAGCAGCCAGGGACAGGGCCGCTCTGGAAACACCATATATTTT.

V and J are TRBV2 and TRBJ1-2, with D possibly matching TRBD1 (5 bases). The CDR3 totals 15 residues. V lost 3 bases, J lost 0 bases, and 11 bases lay in between. Per the germline V gene, CDR1 is SNHLY and CDR2 is FYNNEI. The CDR3 region has the DNA TGTGCCAGCAGTGACAGGGCGCCCGCTAACTATGGCTACACCTTC. This encodes CASSDRAPANYGYTF.

The CDR3 sequence is CASRKTGALNTEAFF. The CDR3 coding sequence is TGTGCCAGCAGGAAGACAGGGGCCCTGAACACTGAAGCTTTCTTT. This sequence joins TRBV5-4 and TRBJ1-1, with TRBD1 matching over 8 bases. The CDR3 has 15 amino acids. With V trimmed by 5 bases and J by 0 bases, 6 bases remained unmatched. Germline V gene lookup returns CDR1 SGHNT and CDR2 YYREEE (reference sequence).

This chain links TRBV4-2 with TRBJ2-1; 7 nucleotides align to TRBD1. Germline CDR1 reads LGHNA; CDR2 reads YNFKEQ. CDR3 length: 14 amino acids. The V segment lost 1 base and the J segment 5 bases; nucleotides outside the gene matches: 2. CDR3 DNA sequence: TGTGCCAGCAGCCAAGTGGGACAGAACAATGAGCAGTTCTTC. Translation gives CASSQVGQNNEQFF.

This clone has only one observation. V and J are TRBV6-5 and TRBJ1-1; D might be TRBD1 (6 bases). Trimming took 6 bases from V and 0 from J, leaving 11 bases between them. Germline values: CDR1 MNHEY, CDR2 SVGAGI. The CDR3 has 14 amino acids. The CDR3 loop reads CASRVQGMNTEAFF. CDR3 DNA sequence: TGTGCCAGCAGAGTCCAGGGGATGAACACTGAAGCTTTCTTT.

In DNA, the CDR3 is TGTGCCAGCAGTTACTCGCTAGCGGGGGGGCAGGATGAGCAGTTCTTC. Protein product: CASSYSLAGGQDEQFF. The chain joins TRBV6-5 to TRBJ2-1, with TRBD2 matching 12 bases. The germline CDR1 and CDR2 sequences are MNHEY and SVGAGI. V was clipped by 0 bases and J by 8 bases; unmatched bases: 5. The CDR3 consists of 16 residues.

The chain couples TRBV2 to TRBJ2-7; 8 bases are a match to TRBD1. The CDR3 is 15 amino acids. Unmatched junction bases numbered 5, after V lost 4 bases and J lost 0 bases. Germline V gene data show CDR1 as SNHLY and CDR2 as FYNNEI. The CDR3 spells CASSGGQAISYEQYF. The DNA of the CDR3 is TGTGCCAGCAGTGGGGGACAGGCGATCTCCTACGAGCAGTACTTC.

The rearrangement joins TRBV6-2 or TRBV6-3 to TRBJ2-7; TRBD1 aligns across 8 bases. Germline V gene lookup returns CDR1 MNHEY and CDR2 SVGEGT. The CDR3 is 16 amino acids. V lost 5 bases and J lost 4; bases outside the gene matches: 13. The CDR3 loop reads CASSRDRAGGRYEQYF. The CDR3 coding sequence is TGTGCCAGCAGTCGCGATAGGGCAGGGGGCCGGTACGAGCAGTACTTC.

The chain couples TRBV4-1 to TRBJ1-6; 9 nucleotides line up with TRBD1. Trimming cost V 6 bases and J 4 bases; bases outside gene matches: 7. The CDR3 runs to 16 residues. The germline V gene has CDR1 MGHRA and CDR2 YSYEKL. This CDR3 reads CASRDGTGYYNSPLHF. In DNA form, the CDR3 reads TGCGCCAGCAGAGACGGGACAGGGTATTATAATTCACCCCTCCACTTT.